This entry lists 9 T cell receptor beta chains sequenced from one sample in a study of graft-versus-host responses after intestinal transplantation. Measured with immunoSEQ multiplex PCR; TCRdb has only the in-frame clones, and not every one. The sample records around 35,000 clones, roughly nine tenths being singletons. Processing of graft tissue released intraepithelial and lamina propria lymphocytes. The sample here was ileum tissue, taken less than 210 days after intestinal transplant. Receptor source: a human patient who received an intestinal transplant, so some T cells may come from the graft donor.

V gene TRBV18 combines with J gene TRBJ1-1; 7 bases match TRBD1. CDR1 is KGHSH and CDR2 is LQKENI in the germline V gene. The ends lost 3 bases at V and 5 bases at J; junction bases unmatched: 9. This CDR3 spans 15 amino acids. The CDR3 is CASSPNWQGETEAFF. Here the CDR3 DNA reads TGTGCCAGCTCACCTAATTGGCAGGGGGAAACTGAAGCTTTCTTT.

The chain carries TRBV28 and TRBJ1-1; D not resolved. Germline V gene sequence: CDR1 MDHEN, CDR2 SYDVKM. The CDR3 covers 12 residues. The V and J ends lost 2 bases and 2 bases respectively, with 3 bases between them. CDR3 region: CASSLGNTEAFF. CDR3 in DNA: TGTGCCAGCAGTTTAGGTAACACTGAAGCTTTCTTT.

V usage is TRBV4-2 and J usage is TRBJ1-2, with 7 bases matching TRBD1. J was trimmed by 5 bases and V by 1 base; bases with no gene match: 7. This CDR3 contains 15 residues. Germline loops: CDR1 LGHNA, CDR2 YNFKEQ. In DNA, the CDR3 is TGTGCCAGCAGCCAAGGTGTAGGGGGCGGATATGGCTACACCTTC. It translates to CASSQGVGGGYGYTF.

The chain has TRBV29-1 and TRBJ1-1; weak D call: TRBD1 (5 bases). The CDR3 has 13 residues. Germline V gene sequence: CDR1 SQVTM, CDR2 ANQGSEA. V was shortened by 6 bases and J by 7 bases, with 18 bases between the two germline ends. The CDR3 is CSVFRGGVYEAFF. The CDR3 bases are TGCAGCGTGTTCCGGGGGGGAGTTTATGAAGCTTTCTTT. The entire variable domain, with the rest obtained from reference TRBV29-1 and TRBJ1-1, is as follows: SAVISQKPSRDICQRGTSLTIQCQVDSQVTMMFWYRQQPGQSLTLIATANQGSEATYESGFVIDKFPISRPNLTFSTLTVSNMSPEDSSIYLCSVFRGGVYEAFFGQGTRLTVV.

The chain joins TRBV19 to TRBJ1-5, with D maybe TRBD1 (5 bases). The CDR3 is made up of 14 amino acids. In germline, CDR1 is LNHDA, CDR2 SQIVND (reference sequence). The V end was cut by 11 bases, the J end by 1 base, with 15 bases between. CDR3 DNA: TGTGCCGGAGGGGTGGCTATGAGCAATCAGCCCCAGCATTTT. Protein sequence: CAGGVAMSNQPQHF.

This clone was counted a few times. The chain joins TRBV9 to TRBJ1-1; D is uncertain. Trimming took 1 base from V and 0 from J, leaving 4 bases between them. Germline V CDR1 and CDR2: SGDLS, YYNGEE. The CDR3 loop spans 13 amino acids. The CDR3 nucleotides are TGTGCCAGCAGCGTAAAGGTGAACACTGAAGCTTTCTTT. This translates into CASSVKVNTEAFF.

V and J are TRBV28 and TRBJ2-1; TRBD2 is a possible D gene (6 bases). Trimming removed 5 bases at V and 1 base at J, with 21 bases between. Germline V gene data show CDR1 as MDHEN and CDR2 as SYDVKM. The CDR3 is made up of 18 amino acids. The CDR3 coding sequence is TGTGCCAGCAGTCCACTTAGGGTGGAGGGGCCGTCCTACAATGAGCAGTTCTTC. Its translation is CASSPLRVEGPSYNEQFF.

V is TRBV5-1 and J is TRBJ1-1; D gene uncertain. The CDR3 covers 14 residues. V was trimmed by 1 base and J by 4 bases, leaving 11 bases between them. In germline, CDR1 is SGHRS, CDR2 YFSETQ. The CDR3 DNA follows: TGCGCCAGCAGCTTGTCCATCCTCGGCACTGAAGCTTTCTTT. Its translation: CASSLSILGTEAFF.

The CDR3 sequence: CASIGTVNEKLFF. For the CDR3, the DNA is TGTGCCAGCATAGGAACAGTTAATGAAAAACTGTTTTTT. The genes are TRBV2 and TRBJ1-4; D is ambiguous. CDR3 length equals 13 residues. V shed 7 bases and J shed 4 bases, with 10 bases lying between them. CDR1 and CDR2 from the germline V gene are SNHLY and FYNNEI.